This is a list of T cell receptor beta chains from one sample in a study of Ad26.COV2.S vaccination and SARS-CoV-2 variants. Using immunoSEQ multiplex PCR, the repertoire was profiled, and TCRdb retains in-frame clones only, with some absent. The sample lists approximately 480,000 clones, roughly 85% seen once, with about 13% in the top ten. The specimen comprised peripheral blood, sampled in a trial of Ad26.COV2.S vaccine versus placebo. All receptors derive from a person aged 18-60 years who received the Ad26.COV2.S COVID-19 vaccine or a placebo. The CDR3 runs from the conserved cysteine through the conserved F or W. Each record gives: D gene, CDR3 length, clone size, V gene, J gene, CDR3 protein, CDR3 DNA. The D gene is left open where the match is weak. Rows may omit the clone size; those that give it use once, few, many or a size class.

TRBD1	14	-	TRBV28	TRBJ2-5	CASSRRQGAETQYF	TGTGCCAGCAGTAGAAGACAGGGGGCGGAGACCCAGTACTTC
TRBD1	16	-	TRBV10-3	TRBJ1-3	CAISEGDSISGNTIYF	TGTGCCATCAGTGAGGGGGACAGCATCTCTGGAAACACCATATATTTT
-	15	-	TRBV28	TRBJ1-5	CASSLWQTSNQPQHF	TGTGCCAGCAGTTTGTGGCAAACCAGCAATCAGCCCCAGCATTTT
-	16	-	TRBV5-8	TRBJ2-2	CASSQPSGLVVGELFF	TGTGCCAGCAGTCAGCCCTCGGGACTGGTGGTAGGGGAGCTGTTTTTT
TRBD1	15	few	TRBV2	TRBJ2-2	CAGRGDRANTGELFF	TGTGCCGGACGAGGGGACAGGGCGAACACCGGGGAGCTGTTTTTT
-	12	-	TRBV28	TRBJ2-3	CASSFLVDTQYF	TGTGCCAGCAGTTTTTTGGTGGATACGCAGTATTTT
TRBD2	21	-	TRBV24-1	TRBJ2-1	CATSDPAGTSGRAHLRNEQFF	TGTGCCACCAGTGATCCAGCCGGGACTAGCGGGAGGGCCCATCTTCGCAATGAGCAGTTCTTC
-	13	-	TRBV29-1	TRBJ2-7	CSVVLGGIYEQYF	TGCAGCGTTGTGTTAGGGGGAATCTACGAGCAGTACTTC
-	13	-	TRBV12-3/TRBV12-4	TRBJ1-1	CASSFAGNTEAFF	TGTGCCAGCAGTTTTGCGGGGAACACTGAAGCTTTCTTT
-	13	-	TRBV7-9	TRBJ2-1	CASSLVGWLEQFF	TGTGCCAGCAGCTTAGTTGGGTGGCTTGAGCAGTTCTTC
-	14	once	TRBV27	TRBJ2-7	CASSRQLGLYEQYF	TGTGCCAGCAGTCGACAGTTGGGGTTATACGAGCAGTACTTC
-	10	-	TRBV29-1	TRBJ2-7	CSAGTYEQYF	TGCAGCGCTGGGACCTACGAGCAGTACTTC
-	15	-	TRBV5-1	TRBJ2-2	CASSPRGRETGELFF	TGCGCCAGCAGCCCGAGGGGACGGGAAACCGGGGAGCTGTTTTTT
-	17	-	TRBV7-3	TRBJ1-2	CASSLNRGGARGGGYTF	TGTGCCAGCAGCTTAAATCGGGGGGGAGCCAGAGGAGGTGGCTACACCTTC
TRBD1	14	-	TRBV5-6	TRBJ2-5	CASSFLTGVETQYF	TGTGCCAGCAGCTTCCTGACAGGGGTAGAGACCCAGTACTTC
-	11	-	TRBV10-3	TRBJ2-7	CAISGQNEQYF	TGTGCCATCAGTGGACAGAACGAGCAGTACTTC
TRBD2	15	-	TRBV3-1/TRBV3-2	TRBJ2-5	CASSQASGRSETQYF	TGTGCCAGCAGCCAAGCTAGCGGGAGAAGCGAGACCCAGTACTTC
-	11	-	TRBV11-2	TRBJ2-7	CASSLVDEQYF	TGTGCCAGCAGCTTAGTAGACGAGCAGTACTTC
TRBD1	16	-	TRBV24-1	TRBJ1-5	CATSDPRDRGGQPQHF	TGTGCCACCAGTGACCCCCGGGACAGGGGAGGACAGCCCCAGCATTTT
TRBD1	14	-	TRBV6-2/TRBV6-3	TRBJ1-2	CASSYRDRDYGYTF	TGTGCCAGCAGTTACAGGGACAGGGACTATGGCTACACCTTC
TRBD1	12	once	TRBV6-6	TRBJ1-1	CASRTGITEAFF	TGTGCCAGCAGGACAGGGATCACTGAAGCTTTCTTT
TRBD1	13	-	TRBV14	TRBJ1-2	CASSQGTGYGYTF	TGTGCCAGCAGCCAAGGGACAGGCTATGGCTACACCTTC
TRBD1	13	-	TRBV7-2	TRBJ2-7	CASSLQGAYEQYF	TGTGCCAGCAGTCTTCAGGGGGCGTACGAGCAGTACTTC
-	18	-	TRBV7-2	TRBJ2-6	CASSLDGGGSSGANVLTF	TGTGCCAGCAGCTTAGATGGCGGAGGGAGCTCTGGGGCCAACGTCCTGACTTTC
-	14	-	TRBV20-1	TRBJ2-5	CSASPAALGETQYF	TGCAGTGCTAGTCCTGCGGCTTTGGGGGAGACCCAGTACTTC
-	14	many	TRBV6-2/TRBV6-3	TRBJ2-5	CASSRTDVQETQYF	TGTGCCAGCAGTCGAACGGATGTCCAAGAGACCCAGTACTTC
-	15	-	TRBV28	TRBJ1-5	CASRVFSVSNQPQHF	TGTGCCAGCCGCGTCTTCAGTGTTAGCAATCAGCCCCAGCATTTT
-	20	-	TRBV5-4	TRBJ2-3	CASSLGGAGRTLGTQDTQYF	TGTGCCAGCAGCTTGGGCGGGGCGGGCCGCACACTTGGGACACAAGATACGCAGTATTTT
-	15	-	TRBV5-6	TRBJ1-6	CASSPRGGSNSPLHF	TGTGCCAGCAGCCCCCGCGGAGGAAGTAATTCACCCCTCCACTTT
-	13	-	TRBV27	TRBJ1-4	CASSLGVHEKLFF	TGTGCCAGCAGTTTAGGGGTACATGAAAAACTGTTTTTT
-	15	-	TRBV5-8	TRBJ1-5	CASSEGTISNQPQHF	TGTGCCAGCAGCGAGGGGACAATAAGCAATCAGCCCCAGCATTTT
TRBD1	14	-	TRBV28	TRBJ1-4	CASSPYGRTGALFF	TGTGCCAGCAGCCCCTATGGGAGGACAGGAGCTCTGTTTTTT
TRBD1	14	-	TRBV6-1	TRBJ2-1	CASSEIRRGTGQFF	TGTGCCAGCAGTGAAATTCGACGGGGGACAGGGCAGTTCTTC
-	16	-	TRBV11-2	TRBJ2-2	CASSFGPPGSTGELFF	TGTGCCAGCAGCTTCGGGCCGCCGGGGAGCACCGGGGAGCTGTTTTTT
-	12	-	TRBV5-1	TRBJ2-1	CASSLGRNEQFF	TGCGCCAGCAGCTTGGGCCGAAATGAGCAGTTCTTC
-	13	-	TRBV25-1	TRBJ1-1	CASSEIDSRKAFF	TGTGCCAGCAGTGAAATCGACAGTAGGAAAGCTTTCTTT
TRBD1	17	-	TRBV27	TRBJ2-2	CASSQAFPGGWAGELFF	TGTGCCAGCAGTCAGGCCTTTCCAGGGGGCTGGGCGGGGGAGCTGTTTTTT
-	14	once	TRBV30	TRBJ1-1	CAWTLGGMNTEAFF	TGTGCCTGGACCCTGGGGGGAATGAACACTGAAGCTTTCTTT
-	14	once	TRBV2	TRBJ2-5	CASSVGPYQETQYF	TGTGCCAGCAGTGTTGGCCCTTACCAAGAGACCCAGTACTTC
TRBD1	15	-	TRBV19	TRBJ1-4	CASSTPTGGLEKLFF	TGTGCCAGTAGTACCCCGACAGGGGGCCTTGAAAAACTGTTTTTT
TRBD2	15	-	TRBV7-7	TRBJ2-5	CASSPREVTLETQYF	TGTGCTAGCTCCCCCCGGGAGGTGACATTGGAGACCCAGTACTTC
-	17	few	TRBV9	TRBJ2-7	CASSTKGDGTEPYEQYF	TGTGCCAGCAGCACCAAGGGGGATGGGACTGAACCCTACGAGCAGTACTTC
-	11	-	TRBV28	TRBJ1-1	CASLSATEAFF	TGTGCCAGCCTCTCAGCCACTGAAGCTTTCTTT
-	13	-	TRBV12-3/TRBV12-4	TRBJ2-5	CASSFGHRQTQYF	TGTGCCAGCAGTTTTGGTCATCGACAGACCCAGTACTTC
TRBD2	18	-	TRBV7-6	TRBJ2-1	CASSSRTSGAPGYNEQFF	TGTGCCAGCAGCTCAAGGACTAGCGGGGCTCCGGGGTACAATGAGCAGTTCTTC
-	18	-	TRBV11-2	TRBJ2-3	CASSLASWGLLTKDTQYF	TGTGCCAGCAGCTTAGCGTCTTGGGGCCTCCTAACGAAAGATACGCAGTATTTT
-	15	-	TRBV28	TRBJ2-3	CASSYTGRSTDTQYF	TGTGCCAGCAGTTACACAGGGCGGAGCACAGATACGCAGTATTTT
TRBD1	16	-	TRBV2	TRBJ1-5	CASSAVDRVRSQPQHF	TGTGCCAGCAGTGCCGTGGACAGGGTGAGGAGTCAGCCCCAGCATTTT
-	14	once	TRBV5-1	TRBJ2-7	CASSAAPGGYEQYF	TGCGCCAGCAGCGCGGCCCCAGGGGGGTACGAGCAGTACTTC
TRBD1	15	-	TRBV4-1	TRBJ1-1	CASSQVQGEWPEAFF	TGCGCCAGCAGCCAAGTACAGGGGGAATGGCCTGAAGCTTTCTTT